This T cell receptor (beta chain) was observed in a study of cytomegalovirus exposure and HLA in healthy donors (dated by TCRdb to the late 2010s). About the full investigation: An earlier analysis of a few hundred of the donors reported 250 to 300 Gb of sequence data and approximately 120 million unique TCR beta sequences obtained from roughly 170 million T cells. An earlier analysis of approximately 500 of the donors applied high-throughput TCR beta sequencing to assess whether each TCR beta V gene segment acted as functional or pseudogenic. An early release covering roughly 580 HLA-typed donors comprised about 290 gigabases of sequencing data and roughly 86 million unique TCR sequences. The later analysis used no new phenotypic data to find candidate immune exposures, relying instead on TCR beta sequences and their occurrence across donors. To predict cytomegalovirus infection status, the study brought together high-throughput TCR immunosequencing, statistical association of individual TCRs with disease status, and machine learning. The study aimed to test whether signatures of past pathogen exposure could be identified by cataloging public T cell receptors. Among about 390 genotyped donors of the cohort, an average of roughly 240,000 unique TCR beta nucleotide sequences were sequenced per donor, around 20% of them non-productive. Every repertoire in the discovery cohort had been generated on one and the same sequencing platform. Donor age, sex, ethnicity and CMV serostatus were compiled alongside the repertoire data. A later genetic analysis took genome-wide SNP genotypes for about 65% of the 666 donors and used that subset as a discovery cohort. A later analysis re-examined previously published TCR beta repertoires from about 670 donors and added high-resolution HLA genotyping to investigate patterns of TCR occurrence. A separate validation cohort of 100 to 150 different subjects was used in addition to the 666-subject first cohort. Class I and class II HLA loci were covered by the typing at four-digit resolution. The genetic ancestry cluster associated with self-reported Caucasian donors included over 65% of the roughly 360 genotyped donors. The study used immunosequencing to profile the T cell repertoires of some 600 subjects and linked those repertoires to cytomegalovirus serostatus. Typing coverage differed by locus: A, B, C, DRB1 and DQB1 were typed in about 620-630 donors, DQA1 in about 550, DPA1 in roughly 590, and DPB1 in 472. Five DR-DQ haplotypes were treated as single units for association and clustering because of strong linkage in the cohort. The research as a whole found: Broadly in line with IMGT annotations, most TCR beta V segments showed up in productive rearrangements about 87% or about 30% of the time in an earlier analysis of 587 of the donors. In this cohort, only TCR beta chains were sequenced, and detectable features were limited by the absence of alpha or paired-chain data. A later analysis found that HLA-associated TCR beta chains were more clonally expanded and had lower generation probabilities than equally common non-associated chains. Assigning TCR associations to individual alleles was difficult when HLA alleles, especially DR and DQ, strongly co-occurred. A further reported finding was that TCR beta sequences accurately predicted the HLA-A and HLA-B alleles for most subjects in the first cohort. At a false discovery rate of 0.05, a later analysis linked under 20,000 TCR beta sequences to specific HLA alleles. In both the original and validation cohorts, the classifier was reported to diagnose cytomegalovirus status with high specificity and sensitivity. The only immune exposure information available for the cohort was CMV serostatus. Because HLA typing was missing for some donors at each locus, association tests included only the typed subset. According to the authors, the approach could potentially be generalized to other disease states and immunological phenotypes. Across donors, most TCR sequences were observed very rarely, whereas some public TCRs were present in many individuals. The sequencing pipeline was judged likely to have produced a cluster of highly shared sequence variants as a technical artifact. A later genetic analysis associated a missense DCLRE1C variant with V-gene and J-gene trimming of TCR beta chains, and an independent cohort replicated the association. In the study, 150 to 200 TCR beta chains were listed as associated with cytomegalovirus. Linkage disequilibrium might explain the correlated functional status among segregating V segments, but an unknown experimental factor could not be excluded. A later analysis reported that several top co-occurrence clusters appeared linked to parvovirus B19, influenza, CMV and Epstein-Barr virus. Because the 87-base-pair reads could not distinguish some IMGT-functional V segments, including TRBV6-2 and TRBV6-3, those segments were excluded. A later analysis found that most CMV-associated TCR beta chains appeared HLA-restricted, with HLA associations seemingly driven largely by CMV exposure. Because counts were too low, fewer than 20 rarely observed V segments, including chromosome 9 orphons, were excluded from the earlier analysis of 587 of the donors. According to a later genetic analysis, donors in an Asian-associated ancestry cluster had fewer N-insertions in productive TCRs than the approximately 630-donor mean. In a later analysis, TCR association rates were found to vary across HLA loci, with the most associated TCRs seen for DRB1 alleles and the fewest for HLA-C alleles. Roughly uniform sequencing depth across donors was assumed in presence/absence analyses, although this assumption may not hold. In vitro tests confirmed that a few of the cytomegalovirus-associated TCR beta chains recognize cytomegalovirus antigens.

Libraries were constructed by the immunoSEQ multiplex PCR assay. For the multiplex PCR, a mixture combining 60 forward primers for TCR Vbeta segments and 13 reverse primers for TCR Jbeta segments was used. The CDR3 region of rearranged TCR beta genes was amplified from genomic DNA with a multiplex PCR assay. Amplified TCR beta libraries were sequenced as 87-base-pair reads on the Illumina HiSeq System. In the paper's pipeline: A later analysis counted tens of millions of unique TCR beta chains across the 666 repertoires, and 10 million to 12 million of these chains were shared by at least two donors. Raw reads were error-corrected and collapsed into unique sequences with a nearest-neighbor algorithm that merged closely related sequences to remove PCR and sequencing errors. Alignment of CDR3 sequences to IMGT reference sequences was used to assign V, D and J gene segments. For a sequence to be retained, a match of at least six nucleotides to both a V gene segment and a J gene segment was required. Rearrangements were classified as productive when the CDR3 lacked stop codons and remained in frame with V and J, and all other rearrangements were classified as non-productive. CDR3 was defined according to IMGT convention as the region running from the second conserved V-encoded cysteine to the conserved J-encoded phenylalanine. Sequences without an unambiguous match to a single V gene segment were excluded from the earlier analysis of a few hundred of the donors. An earlier analysis of fewer than 750 of the donors classified V segments as functional when productive rearrangements were above 56.7% and as segregating when the standard deviation between donors was above 5%. A statistical classification framework was built for diagnosing cytomegalovirus status from the catalog of TCR beta chain sequences. In a later analysis, TCR nucleotide sequences were compared against IMGT/GENE-DB human TR gene sequences so that V and J genes could be assigned. In a later analysis, CDR3 sequences and most-parsimonious VDJ recombination scenarios were assigned using the TCRdist pipeline. A later analysis defined each TCR beta chain by its CDR3 amino acid sequence plus V-gene family, and excluded reads lacking a unique V-gene family. A later analysis removed several hundred highly shared, low-generation-probability nucleotide sequences to deal with suspected cross-contamination and a sequencing artifact. A later analysis calculated a clonal expansion index for each public chain from normalized within-repertoire ranks of inferred template counts. In a later analysis, generation probabilities were computed using a VDJ recombination model fitted to out-of-frame rearrangements, and the results were checked against IGoR. In a later analysis, hypergeometric tests were used to score TCR-TCR, TCR-HLA and TCR-CMV co-occurrence, with a repertoire-size bias correction applied to TCR pairs. To estimate false discovery rates, a later analysis permuted the HLA or CMV assignments 20 times. In a later analysis, co-occurring TCRs were grouped using DBSCAN, and TCRdist sequence similarity was added for clustering within HLA-allele-positive subsets. Repertoires with fewer than 30,000 or more than 120,000 public chains were left out of co-occurrence clustering, as were five repertoires with anomalous nucleotide sharing. TCRdb holds this immuneACCESS table with in-frame rearrangements only. Some clones are missing; in checked studies, unresolved V genes explain under half, and the rest has no known cause. V and J calls and clone size are copied from that table; D and trimming were computed from the DNA. Recorded for this sample are 65,000 to 100,000 clones; roughly 77% of them occurred a single time. The top ten constitute over 12% of the sample.

The cohort was made up of about 670 healthy bone marrow donors. All cohort members were sampled while nominally healthy, although unrecorded immune exposures were likely present. The donor tested CMV seropositive and was one of the 289 seropositive cohort members. A peripheral blood sample was collected from each donor, and TCR beta sequencing was performed on peripheral blood mononuclear cells. The Qiagen DNeasy Blood Extraction Kit was used to extract genomic DNA from the blood cell samples. The CDR3 spans 12 residues, from the cysteine through the phenylalanine. Here the CDR3 DNA is all that survives: 36 bases in frame from base 1. CDR1 LGHNA and CDR2 YSLEER are derived from the germline V gene. The trim is 0 bases for V and 6 bases for J, with a gap of 3 bases between the germline ends. Concerning this clone: Its antigen remains undetermined. No much larger clone is present one base from it, and per-base qualities are unavailable.

The chain couples TRBV4-3 to TRBJ2-1, with the D gene too uncertain to name. Specimen: PBMCs. The source of this sequence is a woman aged 35 to 49 in good health and CMV-seropositive. The DNA is TGCGCCAGCAGCCAAGAAGCCAATGAGCAGTTCTTC. Translated, this gives CASSQEANEQFF.